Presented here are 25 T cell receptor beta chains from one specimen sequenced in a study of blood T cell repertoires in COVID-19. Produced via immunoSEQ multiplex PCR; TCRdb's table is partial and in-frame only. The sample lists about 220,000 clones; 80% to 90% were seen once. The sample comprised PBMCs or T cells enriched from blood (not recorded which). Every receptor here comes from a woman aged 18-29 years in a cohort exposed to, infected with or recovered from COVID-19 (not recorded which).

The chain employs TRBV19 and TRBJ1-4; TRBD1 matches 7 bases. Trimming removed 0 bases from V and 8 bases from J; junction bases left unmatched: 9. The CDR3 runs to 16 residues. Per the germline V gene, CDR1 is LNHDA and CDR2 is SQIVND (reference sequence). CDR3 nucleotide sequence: TGTGCCAGTAGTATAGAGGCCAGGGGGACGTGGGAAAAACTGTTTTTT. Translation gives CASSIEARGTWEKLFF.

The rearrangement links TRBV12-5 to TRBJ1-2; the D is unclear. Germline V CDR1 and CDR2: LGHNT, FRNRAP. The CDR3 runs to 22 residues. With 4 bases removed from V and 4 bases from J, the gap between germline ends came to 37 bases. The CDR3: CASGYQGSQSDSPRGPSYGYTF. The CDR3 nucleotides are TGTGCTAGTGGTTATCAAGGTTCTCAATCGGACTCCCCCCGGGGTCCCTCCTATGGCTACACCTTC.

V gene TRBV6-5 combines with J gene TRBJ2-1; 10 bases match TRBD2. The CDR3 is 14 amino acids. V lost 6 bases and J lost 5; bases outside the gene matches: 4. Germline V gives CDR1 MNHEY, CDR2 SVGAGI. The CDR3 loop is CASRRGLADNEQFF. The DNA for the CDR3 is TGTGCCAGCAGAAGAGGACTAGCGGACAATGAGCAGTTCTTC.

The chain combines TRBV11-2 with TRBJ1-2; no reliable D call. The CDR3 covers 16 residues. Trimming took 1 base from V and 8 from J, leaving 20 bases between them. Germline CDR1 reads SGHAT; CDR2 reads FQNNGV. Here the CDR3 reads CASSLANTPLAGGYTF. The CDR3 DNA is TGTGCCAGCAGCTTAGCGAATACTCCCTTGGCGGGCGGCTACACCTTC.

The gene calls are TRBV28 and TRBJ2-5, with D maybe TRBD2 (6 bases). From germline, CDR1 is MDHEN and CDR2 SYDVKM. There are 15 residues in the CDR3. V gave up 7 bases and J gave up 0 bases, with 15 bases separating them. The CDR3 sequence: CASTPGVPYQETQYF. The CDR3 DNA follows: TGTGCCAGCACCCCGGGGGTACCTTACCAAGAGACCCAGTACTTC.

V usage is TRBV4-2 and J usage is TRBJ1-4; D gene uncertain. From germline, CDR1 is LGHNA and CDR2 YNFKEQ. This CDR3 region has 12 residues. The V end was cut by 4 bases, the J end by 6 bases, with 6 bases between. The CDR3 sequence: CASSPSDEKLFF. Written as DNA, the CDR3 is TGTGCCAGCAGCCCGAGCGATGAAAAACTGTTTTTT.

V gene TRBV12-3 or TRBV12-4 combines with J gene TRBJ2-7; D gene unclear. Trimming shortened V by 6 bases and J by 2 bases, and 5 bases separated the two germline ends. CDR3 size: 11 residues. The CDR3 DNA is TGTGCCAGCAGCATAGCCTACGAGCAGTACTTC. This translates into CASSIAYEQYF.

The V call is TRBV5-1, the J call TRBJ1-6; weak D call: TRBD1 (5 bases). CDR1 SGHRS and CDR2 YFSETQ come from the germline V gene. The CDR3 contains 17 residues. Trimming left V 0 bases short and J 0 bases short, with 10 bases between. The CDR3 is CASSLGQGGSYNSPLHF. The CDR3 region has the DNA TGCGCCAGCAGCTTGGGCCAGGGTGGCTCCTATAATTCACCCCTCCACTTT. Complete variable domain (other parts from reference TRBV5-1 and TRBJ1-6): KAGVTQTPRYLIKTRGQQVTLSCSPISGHRSVSWYQQTPGQGLQFLFEYFSETQRNKGNFPGRFSGRQFSNSRSEMNVSTLELGDSALYLCASSLGQGGSYNSPLHFGNGTRLTVT.

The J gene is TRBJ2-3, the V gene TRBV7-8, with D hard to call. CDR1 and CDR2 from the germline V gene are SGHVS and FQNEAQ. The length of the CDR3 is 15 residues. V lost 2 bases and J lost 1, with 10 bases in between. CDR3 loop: CASSLPGRGTDTQYF. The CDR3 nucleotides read TGTGCCAGCAGCTTACCAGGTCGAGGCACAGATACGCAGTATTTT.

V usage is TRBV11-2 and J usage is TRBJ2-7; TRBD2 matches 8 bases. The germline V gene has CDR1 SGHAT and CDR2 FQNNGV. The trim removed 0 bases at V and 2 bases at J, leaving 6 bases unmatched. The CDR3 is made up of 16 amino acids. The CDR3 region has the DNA TGTGCCAGCAGCTTAGACTGGCGGGAGGCGGCCTACGAGCAGTACTTC. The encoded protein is CASSLDWREAAYEQYF. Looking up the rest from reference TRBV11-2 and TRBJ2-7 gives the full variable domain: EAGVAQSPRYKIIEKRQSVAFWCNPISGHATLYWYQQILGQGPKLLIQFQNNGVVDDSQLPKDRFSAERLKGVDSTLKIQPAKLEDSAVYLCASSLDWREAAYEQYFGPGTRLTVT.

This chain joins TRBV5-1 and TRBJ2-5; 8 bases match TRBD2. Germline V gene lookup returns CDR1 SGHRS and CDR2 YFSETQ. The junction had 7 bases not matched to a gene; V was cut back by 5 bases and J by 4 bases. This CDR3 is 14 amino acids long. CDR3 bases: TGCGCCAGCAGGGGAGGGACTAGAGGAGAGACCCAGTACTTC. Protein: CASRGGTRGETQYF.

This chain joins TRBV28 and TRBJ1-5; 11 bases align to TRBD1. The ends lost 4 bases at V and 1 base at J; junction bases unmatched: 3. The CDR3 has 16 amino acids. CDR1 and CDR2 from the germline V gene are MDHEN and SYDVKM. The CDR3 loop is CASSSGQGGSNQPQHF. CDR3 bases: TGTGCCAGCAGTTCGGGACAGGGGGGAAGCAATCAGCCCCAGCATTTT.

In nucleotides, the CDR3 is TGTGCCAGCACCCTCGACAGGGGCAATGAGCAGTTCTTC. Its translation: CASTLDRGNEQFF. The V gene is TRBV28, the J gene TRBJ2-1; 8 bases match TRBD1. Germline V gives CDR1 MDHEN, CDR2 SYDVKM. This CDR3 contains 13 residues. The J segment lost 6 bases and the V segment lost 7 bases, leaving 5 bases of the junction unmatched.

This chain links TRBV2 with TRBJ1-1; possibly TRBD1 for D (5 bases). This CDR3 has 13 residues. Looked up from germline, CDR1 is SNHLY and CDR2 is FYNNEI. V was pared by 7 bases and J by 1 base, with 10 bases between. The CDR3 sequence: CASIRGPNTEAFF. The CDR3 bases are TGTGCCAGCATAAGGGGTCCGAACACTGAAGCTTTCTTT.

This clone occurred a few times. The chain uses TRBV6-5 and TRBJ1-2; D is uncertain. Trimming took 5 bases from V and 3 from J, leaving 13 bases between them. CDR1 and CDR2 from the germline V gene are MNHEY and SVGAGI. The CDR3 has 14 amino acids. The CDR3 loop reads CASSRAGSDYGYTF. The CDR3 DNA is TGTGCCAGCAGTCGGGCGGGCAGTGACTATGGCTACACCTTC.

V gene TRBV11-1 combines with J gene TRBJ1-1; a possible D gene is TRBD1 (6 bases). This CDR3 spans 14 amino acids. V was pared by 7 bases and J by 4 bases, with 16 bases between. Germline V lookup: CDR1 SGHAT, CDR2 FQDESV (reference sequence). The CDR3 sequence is CASNPLTGLTEAFF. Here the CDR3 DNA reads TGTGCCAGCAACCCCCTCACAGGGCTCACTGAAGCTTTCTTT.

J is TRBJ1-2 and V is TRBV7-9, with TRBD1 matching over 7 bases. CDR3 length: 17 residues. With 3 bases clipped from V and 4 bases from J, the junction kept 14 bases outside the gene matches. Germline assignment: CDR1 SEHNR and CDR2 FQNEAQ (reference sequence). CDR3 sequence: CASSFLGTDINGYGYTF. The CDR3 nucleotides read TGTGCCAGCAGCTTCCTAGGGACAGACATTAACGGCTATGGCTACACCTTC.

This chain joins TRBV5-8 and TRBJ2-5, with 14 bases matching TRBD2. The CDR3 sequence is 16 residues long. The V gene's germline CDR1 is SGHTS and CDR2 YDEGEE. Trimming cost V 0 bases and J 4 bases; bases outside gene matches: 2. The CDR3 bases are TGTGCCAGCAGCTTGGAAGGGACTAGCGGGAGAGAGACCCAGTACTTC. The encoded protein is CASSLEGTSGRETQYF. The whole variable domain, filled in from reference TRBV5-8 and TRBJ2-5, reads EAGVTQSPTHLIKTRGQQATLRCSPISGHTSVYWYQQALGLGLQFLLWYDEGEERNRGNFPPRFSGRQFPNYSSELNVNALELEDSALYLCASSLEGTSGRETQYFGPGTRLLVL.

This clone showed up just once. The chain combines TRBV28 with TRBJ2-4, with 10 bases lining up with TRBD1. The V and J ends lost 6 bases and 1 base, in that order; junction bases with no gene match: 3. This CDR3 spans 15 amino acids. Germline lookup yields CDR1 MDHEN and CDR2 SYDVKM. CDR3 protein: CASSSGQGAKNIQYF. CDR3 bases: TGTGCCAGCAGCTCGGGACAGGGGGCCAAAAACATTCAGTACTTC.

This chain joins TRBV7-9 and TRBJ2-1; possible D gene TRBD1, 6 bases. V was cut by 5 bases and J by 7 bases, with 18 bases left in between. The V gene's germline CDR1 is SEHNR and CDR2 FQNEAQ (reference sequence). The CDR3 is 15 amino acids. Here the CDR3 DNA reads TGTGCCAGCAGCCCTGGACAGTATTCGGGAAATGAGCAGTTCTTC. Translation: CASSPGQYSGNEQFF.

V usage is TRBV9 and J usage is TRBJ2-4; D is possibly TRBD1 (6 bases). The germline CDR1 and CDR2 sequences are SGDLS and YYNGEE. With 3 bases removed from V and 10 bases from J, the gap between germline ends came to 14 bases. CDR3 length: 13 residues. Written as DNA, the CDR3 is TGTGCCAGCAGCGCCCGAACAACAGGGATTCAGTACTTC. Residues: CASSARTTGIQYF.

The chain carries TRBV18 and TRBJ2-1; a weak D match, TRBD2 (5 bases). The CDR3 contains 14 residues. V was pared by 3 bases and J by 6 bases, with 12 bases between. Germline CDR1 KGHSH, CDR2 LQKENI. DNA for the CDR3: TGTGCCAGCTCACCGCCTAGCTTAACCAATGAGCAGTTCTTC. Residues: CASSPPSLTNEQFF.

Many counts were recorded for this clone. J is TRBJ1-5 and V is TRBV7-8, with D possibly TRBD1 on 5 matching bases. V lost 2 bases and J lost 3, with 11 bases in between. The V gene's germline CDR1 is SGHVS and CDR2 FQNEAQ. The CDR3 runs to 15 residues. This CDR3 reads CASSLKRTYNQPQHF. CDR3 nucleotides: TGTGCCAGCAGCTTAAAGAGGACATACAATCAGCCCCAGCATTTT. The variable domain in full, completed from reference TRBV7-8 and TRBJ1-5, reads GAGVSQSPRYKVAKRGQDVALRCDPISGHVSLFWYQQALGQGPEFLTYFQNEAQLDKSGLPSDRFFAERPEGSVSTLKIQRTQQEDSAVYLCASSLKRTYNQPQHFGDGTRLSIL.

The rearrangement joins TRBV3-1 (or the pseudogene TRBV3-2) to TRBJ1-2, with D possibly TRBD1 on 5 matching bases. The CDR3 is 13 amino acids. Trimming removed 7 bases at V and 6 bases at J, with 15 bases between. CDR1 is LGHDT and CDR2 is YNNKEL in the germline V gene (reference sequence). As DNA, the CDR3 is TGTGCCAGCACCCAGCGGGGCGCAAATGGCTACACCTTC. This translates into CASTQRGANGYTF.

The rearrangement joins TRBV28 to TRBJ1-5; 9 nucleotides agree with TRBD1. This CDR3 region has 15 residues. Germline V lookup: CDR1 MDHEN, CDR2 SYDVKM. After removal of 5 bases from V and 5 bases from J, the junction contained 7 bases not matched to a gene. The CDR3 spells CASSPWTGVDQPQHF. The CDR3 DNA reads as TGTGCCAGCAGTCCCTGGACAGGGGTTGATCAGCCCCAGCATTTT.